One T cell receptor (beta chain) is described in this entry. This sample is part of a study of blood T cell repertoires in COVID-19. About the study: The samples span acute and convalescent COVID-19 from the United States, Italy and Spain. Nucleic acid was either cDNA or gDNA, and it came from T cells, B-cell-depleted T cells, or PBMCs.

The germline V gene has CDR1 SGHRS and CDR2 YFSETQ. This CDR3 region has 15 residues. V shed 5 bases, J shed 1 base, and the junction held 2 bases outside the gene matches. Per the study methods: How many nucleated cells were present was estimated from reference gene primer amplification. TCRdb's copy holds only in-frame clones and misses some; the assay was immunoSEQ multiplex PCR. That table furnishes V, J and clone size, whereas the DNA furnished D and trimming. The sample lists roughly 250,000 clones; more than 80% were seen once. The receptor's source is a woman aged 40 to 50 with acute or convalescent COVID-19. The chain recombines TRBV5-1 with TRBJ2-5; 13 nucleotides line up with TRBD2. Sequencing was done on a sample of peripheral blood. The CDR3 loop reads CASRRLAGGQETQYF. In DNA form, the CDR3 reads TGCGCCAGCAGAAGACTAGCGGGGGGCCAAGAGACCCAGTACTTC.